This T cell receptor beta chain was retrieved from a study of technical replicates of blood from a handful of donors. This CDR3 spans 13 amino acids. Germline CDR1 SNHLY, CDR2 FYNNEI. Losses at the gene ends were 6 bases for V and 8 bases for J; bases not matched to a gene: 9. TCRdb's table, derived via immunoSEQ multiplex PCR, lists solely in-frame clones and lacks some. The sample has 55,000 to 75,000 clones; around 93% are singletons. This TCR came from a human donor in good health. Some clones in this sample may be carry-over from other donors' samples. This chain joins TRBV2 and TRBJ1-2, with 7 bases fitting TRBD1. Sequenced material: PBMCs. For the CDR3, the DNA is TGTGCCAGCAGGAACGCAGGGGGTAGGGGCTACACCTTC. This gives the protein CASRNAGGRGYTF.